What follows describes a single TCR beta chain. Original data processing: Estimation of nucleated cell counts relied on the amplification of reference gene primers. The table came from immunoSEQ multiplex PCR; TCRdb's copy has only in-frame clones and leaves some out. For V, J and clone size, that table is used; D and trimming come from the DNA. The sample yields approximately 120,000 clones, roughly 69% seen once. This sample is part of a study of blood T cell repertoires in COVID-19. Study in general: The samples span acute and convalescent COVID-19 from the United States, Italy and Spain. The cDNA or gDNA used as material had been derived from T cells, B-cell-depleted T cells, or PBMCs.

In germline, CDR1 is SGHTA, CDR2 FQGNSA. The CDR3 consists of 14 residues. Trimming left V 2 bases short and J 2 bases short, with 6 bases between. The chain joins TRBV7-2 to TRBJ2-2; D is undetermined. Material: peripheral blood. The source of this sequence is a woman in her seventies with acute or convalescent COVID-19. The CDR3 coding sequence is TGTGCCAGCAGCTTATACTACAACACCGGGGAGCTGTTTTTT. Amino acid sequence: CASSLYYNTGELFF. Based on the CDR3 plus reference TRBV7-2 and TRBJ2-2, the full variable domain is GAGVSQSPSNKVTEKGKDVELRCDPISGHTALYWYRQSLGQGLEFLIYFQGNSAPDKSGLPSDRFSAERTGGSVSTLTIQRTQQEDSAVYLCASSLYYNTGELFFGEGSRLTVL.